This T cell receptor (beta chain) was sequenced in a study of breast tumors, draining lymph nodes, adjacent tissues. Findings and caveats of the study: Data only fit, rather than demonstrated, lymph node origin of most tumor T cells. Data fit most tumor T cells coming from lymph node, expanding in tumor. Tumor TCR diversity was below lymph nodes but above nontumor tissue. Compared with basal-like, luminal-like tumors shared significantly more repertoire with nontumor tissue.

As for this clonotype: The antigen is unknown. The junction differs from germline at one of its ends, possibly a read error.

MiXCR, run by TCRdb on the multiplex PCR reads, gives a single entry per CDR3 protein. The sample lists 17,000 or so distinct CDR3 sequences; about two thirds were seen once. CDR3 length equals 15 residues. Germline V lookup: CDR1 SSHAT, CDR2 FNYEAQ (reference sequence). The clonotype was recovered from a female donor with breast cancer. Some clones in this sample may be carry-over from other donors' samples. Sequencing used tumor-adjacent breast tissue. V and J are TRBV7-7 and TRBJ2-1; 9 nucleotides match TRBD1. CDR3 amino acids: CASSSGTGSYNEQFF. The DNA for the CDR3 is TGTGCTAGCAGCTCCGGGACAGGGAGTTACAATGAGCAGTTCTTC. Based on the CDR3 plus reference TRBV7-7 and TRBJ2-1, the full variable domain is GAGVSQSPRYKVTKRGQDVTLRCDPISSHATLYWYQQALGQGPEFLTYFNYEAQPDKSGLPSDRFSAERPEGSISTLTIQRTEQRDSAMYRCASSSGTGSYNEQFFGPGTRLTVL.